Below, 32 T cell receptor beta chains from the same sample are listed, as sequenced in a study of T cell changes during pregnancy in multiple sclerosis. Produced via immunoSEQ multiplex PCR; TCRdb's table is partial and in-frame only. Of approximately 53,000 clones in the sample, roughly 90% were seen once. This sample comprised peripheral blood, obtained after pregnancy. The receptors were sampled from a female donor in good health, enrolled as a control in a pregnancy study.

The CDR3 loop reads CASSELTTRGRGYGYTF. For the CDR3, the DNA is TGTGCCAGCAGTGAATTAACTACAAGGGGAAGGGGATATGGCTACACCTTC. The rearrangement links TRBV25-1 to TRBJ1-2; weak D call: TRBD1 (5 bases). Germline-derived CDR1 and CDR2 are MGHDK and SYGVNS. The CDR3 covers 17 residues. V lost 1 base and J lost 5, with 20 bases in between.

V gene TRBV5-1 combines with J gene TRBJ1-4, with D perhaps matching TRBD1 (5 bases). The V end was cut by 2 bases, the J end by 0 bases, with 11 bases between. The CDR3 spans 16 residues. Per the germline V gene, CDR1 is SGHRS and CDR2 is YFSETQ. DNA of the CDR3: TGCGCCAGCAGCTTCGACAGCACACCAACTAATGAAAAACTGTTTTTT. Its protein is CASSFDSTPTNEKLFF.

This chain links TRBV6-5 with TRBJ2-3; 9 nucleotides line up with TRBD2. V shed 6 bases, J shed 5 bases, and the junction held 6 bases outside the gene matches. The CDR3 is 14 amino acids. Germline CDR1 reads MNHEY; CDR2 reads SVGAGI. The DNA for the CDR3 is TGTGCCAGCAGAGGCGGGGGGGTGGTAGATACGCAGTATTTT. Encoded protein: CASRGGGVVDTQYF.

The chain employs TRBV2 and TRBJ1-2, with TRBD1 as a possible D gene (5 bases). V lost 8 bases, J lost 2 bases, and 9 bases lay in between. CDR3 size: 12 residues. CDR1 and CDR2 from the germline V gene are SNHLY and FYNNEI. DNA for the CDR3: TGTGCCAGCGGGGCAGCCAACTATGGCTACACCTTC. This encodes CASGAANYGYTF.

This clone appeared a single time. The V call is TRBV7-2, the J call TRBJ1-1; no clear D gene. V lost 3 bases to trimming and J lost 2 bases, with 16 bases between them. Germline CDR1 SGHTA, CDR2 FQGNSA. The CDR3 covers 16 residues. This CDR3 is CASSFTVSPRNTEAFF. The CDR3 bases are TGTGCCAGCAGCTTTACAGTGTCGCCGCGAAACACTGAAGCTTTCTTT.

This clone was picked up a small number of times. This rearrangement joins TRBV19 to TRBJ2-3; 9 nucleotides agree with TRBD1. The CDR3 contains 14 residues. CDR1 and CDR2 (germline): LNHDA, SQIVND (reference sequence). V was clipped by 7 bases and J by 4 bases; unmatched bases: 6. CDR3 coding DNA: TGTGCCAGTACCAGGACAGGGGAAGCAGATACGCAGTATTTT. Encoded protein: CASTRTGEADTQYF.

In DNA form, the CDR3 reads TGTGCCAGCAGTGATGAGGGCATCTATGGCTACACCTTC. As protein: CASSDEGIYGYTF. This sequence joins TRBV6-1 and TRBJ1-2; D call uncertain. This CDR3 is 13 amino acids long. Trimming took 3 bases from V and 4 from J, leaving 9 bases between them. Germline V gene sequence: CDR1 MNHNS, CDR2 SASEGT.

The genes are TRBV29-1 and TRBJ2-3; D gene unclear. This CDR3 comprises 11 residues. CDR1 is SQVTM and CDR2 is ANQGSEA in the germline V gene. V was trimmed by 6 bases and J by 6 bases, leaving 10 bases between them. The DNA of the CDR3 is TGCAGCGTCATTTGGGCGGATACGCAGTATTTT. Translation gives CSVIWADTQYF.

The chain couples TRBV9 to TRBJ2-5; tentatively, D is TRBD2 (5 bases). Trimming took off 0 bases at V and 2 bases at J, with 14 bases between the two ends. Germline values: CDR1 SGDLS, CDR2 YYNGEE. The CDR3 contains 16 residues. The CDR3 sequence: CASSVVPGILQETQYF. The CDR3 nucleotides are TGTGCCAGCAGCGTAGTTCCCGGGATATTGCAAGAGACCCAGTACTTC.

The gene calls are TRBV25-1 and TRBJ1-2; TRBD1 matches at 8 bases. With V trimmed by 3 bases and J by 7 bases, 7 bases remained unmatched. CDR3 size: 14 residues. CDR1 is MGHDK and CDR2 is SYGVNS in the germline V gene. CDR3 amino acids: CASSETGVGFGYTF. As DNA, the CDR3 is TGTGCCAGCAGTGAGACAGGGGTAGGGTTTGGCTACACCTTC.

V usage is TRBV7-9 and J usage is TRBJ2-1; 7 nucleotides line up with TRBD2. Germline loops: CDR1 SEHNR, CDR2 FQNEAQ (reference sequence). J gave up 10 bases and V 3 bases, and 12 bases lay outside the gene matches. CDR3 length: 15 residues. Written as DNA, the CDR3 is TGTGCCAGCAGCTTTGATTTGGGGCTCGGGGGGGAGCAGTTCTTC. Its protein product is CASSFDLGLGGEQFF.

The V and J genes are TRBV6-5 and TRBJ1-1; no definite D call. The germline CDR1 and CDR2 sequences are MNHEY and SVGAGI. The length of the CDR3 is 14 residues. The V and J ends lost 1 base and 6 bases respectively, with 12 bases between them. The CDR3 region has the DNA TGTGCCAGCAGTTACTACCGCATGCGAGCTGAAGCTTTCTTT. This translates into CASSYYRMRAEAFF.

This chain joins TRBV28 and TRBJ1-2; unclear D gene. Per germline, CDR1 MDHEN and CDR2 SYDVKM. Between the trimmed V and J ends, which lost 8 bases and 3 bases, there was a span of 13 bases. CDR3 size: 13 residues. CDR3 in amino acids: CASVSGLDYGYTF. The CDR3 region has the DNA TGTGCCAGCGTCAGTGGTTTGGACTATGGCTACACCTTC.

CDR3 nucleotide sequence: TGTGCCAGCAGCCTGGGGGGTCTGAACACTGAAGCTTTCTTT. Amino acids: CASSLGGLNTEAFF. The chain uses TRBV14 and TRBJ1-1; tentatively, D is TRBD1 (5 bases). V lost 4 bases and J 0 bases, leaving 9 bases between the germline ends. CDR1 is SGHDN, CDR2 FVKESK, per germline. This CDR3 has 14 residues.

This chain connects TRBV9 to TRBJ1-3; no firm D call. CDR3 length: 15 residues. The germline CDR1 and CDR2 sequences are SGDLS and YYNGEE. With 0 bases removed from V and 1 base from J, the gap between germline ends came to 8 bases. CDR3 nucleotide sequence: TGTGCCAGCAGCGTAGATCTGAGATCTGGAAACACCATATATTTT. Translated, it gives CASSVDLRSGNTIYF. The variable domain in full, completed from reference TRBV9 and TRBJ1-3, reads DSGVTQTPKHLITATGQRVTLRCSPRSGDLSVYWYQQSLDQGLQFLIQYYNGEERAKGNILERFSAQQFPDLHSELNLSSLELGDSALYFCASSVDLRSGNTIYFGEGSWLTVV.

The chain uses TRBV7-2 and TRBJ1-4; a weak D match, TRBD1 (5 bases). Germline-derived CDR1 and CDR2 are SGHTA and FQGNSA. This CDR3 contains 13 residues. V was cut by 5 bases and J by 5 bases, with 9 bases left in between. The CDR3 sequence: CASSRGENEKLFF. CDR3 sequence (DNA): TGTGCCAGCAGCCGGGGGGAGAATGAAAAACTGTTTTTT.

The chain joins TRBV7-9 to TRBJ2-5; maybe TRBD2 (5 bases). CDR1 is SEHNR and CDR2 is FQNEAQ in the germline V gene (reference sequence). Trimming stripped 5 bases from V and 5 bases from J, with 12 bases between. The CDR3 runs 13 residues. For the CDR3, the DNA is TGTGCCAGCAGCCCGTTGGAGGCGGAGACCCAGTACTTC. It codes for CASSPLEAETQYF.

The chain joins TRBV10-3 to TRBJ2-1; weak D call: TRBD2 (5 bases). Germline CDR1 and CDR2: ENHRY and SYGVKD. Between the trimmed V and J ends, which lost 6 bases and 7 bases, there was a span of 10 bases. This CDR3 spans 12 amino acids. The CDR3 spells CAISRTGNEQFF. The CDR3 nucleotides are TGTGCCATCAGCAGGACTGGAAATGAGCAGTTCTTC.

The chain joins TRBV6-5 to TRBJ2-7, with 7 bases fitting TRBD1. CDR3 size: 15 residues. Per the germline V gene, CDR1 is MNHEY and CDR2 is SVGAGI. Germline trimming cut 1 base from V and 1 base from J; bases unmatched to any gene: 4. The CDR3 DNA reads TGTGCCAGCAGTTACTTCGGACAGGCTTCCTACGAGCAGTACTTC. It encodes CASSYFGQASYEQYF.

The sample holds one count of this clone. The CDR3 loop reads CASSQLTDYSNQPQHF. CDR3 coding DNA: TGCGCCAGCAGCCAATTAACAGACTATAGCAATCAGCCCCAGCATTTT. The rearrangement joins TRBV4-1 to TRBJ1-5; unclear D gene. Germline CDR1 is MGHRA and CDR2 is YSYEKL. The V gene lost 2 bases and the J gene lost 0 bases, with 11 bases spanning the gap. CDR3 length equals 16 residues.

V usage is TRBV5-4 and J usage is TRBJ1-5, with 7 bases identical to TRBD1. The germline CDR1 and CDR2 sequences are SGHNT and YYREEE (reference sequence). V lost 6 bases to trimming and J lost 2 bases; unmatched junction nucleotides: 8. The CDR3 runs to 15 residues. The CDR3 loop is CASTFPGTGNQPQHF. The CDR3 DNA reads TGTGCCAGCACCTTTCCGGGGACAGGCAATCAGCCCCAGCATTTT.

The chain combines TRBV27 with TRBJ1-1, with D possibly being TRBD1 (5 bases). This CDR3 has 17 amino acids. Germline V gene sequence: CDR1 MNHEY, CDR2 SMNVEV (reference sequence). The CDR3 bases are TGTGCGTACGAGACTGACAGCGACCCCCCCATGAACACTGAAGCTTTCTTT. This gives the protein CAYETDSDPPMNTEAFF.

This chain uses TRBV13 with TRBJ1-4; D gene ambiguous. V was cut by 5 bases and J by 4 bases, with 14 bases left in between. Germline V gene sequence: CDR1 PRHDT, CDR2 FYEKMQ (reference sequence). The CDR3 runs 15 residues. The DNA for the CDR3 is TGTGCCAGCAGCCATGACTCAGCCCTTAATGAAAAACTGTTTTTT. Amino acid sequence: CASSHDSALNEKLFF.

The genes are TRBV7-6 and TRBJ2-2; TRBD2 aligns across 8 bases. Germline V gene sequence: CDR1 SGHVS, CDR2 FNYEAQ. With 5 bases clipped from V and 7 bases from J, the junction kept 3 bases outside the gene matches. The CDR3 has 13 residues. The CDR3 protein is CASSPGGFGELFF. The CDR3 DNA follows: TGTGCCAGCAGCCCGGGAGGGTTCGGGGAGCTGTTTTTT.

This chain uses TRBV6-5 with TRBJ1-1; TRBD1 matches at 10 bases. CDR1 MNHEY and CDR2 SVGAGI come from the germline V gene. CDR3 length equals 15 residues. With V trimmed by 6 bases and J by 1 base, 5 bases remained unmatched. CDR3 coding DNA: TGTGCCAGCAGGGGCGACAGGGGGCGGAACACTGAAGCTTTCTTT. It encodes CASRGDRGRNTEAFF.

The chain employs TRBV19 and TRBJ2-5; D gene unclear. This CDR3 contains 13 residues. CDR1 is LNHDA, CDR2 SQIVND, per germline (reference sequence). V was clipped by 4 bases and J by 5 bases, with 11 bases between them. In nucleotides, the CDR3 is TGTGCCAGTAGTAGGGCCTCGACGGAGACCCAGTACTTC. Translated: CASSRASTETQYF.

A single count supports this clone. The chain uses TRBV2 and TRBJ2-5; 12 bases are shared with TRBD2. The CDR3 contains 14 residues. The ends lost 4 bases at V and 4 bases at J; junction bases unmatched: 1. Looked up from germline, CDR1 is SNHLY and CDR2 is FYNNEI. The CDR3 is CASSGGLAGETQYF. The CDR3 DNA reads TGTGCCAGCAGTGGGGGACTAGCGGGAGAGACCCAGTACTTC. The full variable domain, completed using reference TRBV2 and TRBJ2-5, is EPEVTQTPSHQVTQMGQEVILRCVPISNHLYFYWYRQILGQKVEFLVSFYNNEISEKSEIFDDQFSVERPDGSNFTLKIRSTKLEDSAMYFCASSGGLAGETQYFGPGTRLLVL.

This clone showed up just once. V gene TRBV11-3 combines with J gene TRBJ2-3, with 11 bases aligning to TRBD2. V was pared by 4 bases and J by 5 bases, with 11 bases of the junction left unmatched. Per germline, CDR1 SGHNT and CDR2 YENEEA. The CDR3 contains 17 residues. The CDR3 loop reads CASSWDVVLAGGDTQYF. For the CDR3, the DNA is TGTGCCAGCAGCTGGGACGTTGTTCTAGCGGGAGGAGATACGCAGTATTTT. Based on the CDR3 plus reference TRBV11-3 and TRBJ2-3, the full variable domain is EAGVVQSPRYKIIEKKQPVAFWCNPISGHNTLYWYLQNLGQGPELLIRYENEEAVDDSQLPKDRFSAERLKGVDSTLKIQPAELGDSAVYLCASSWDVVLAGGDTQYFGPGTRLTVL.

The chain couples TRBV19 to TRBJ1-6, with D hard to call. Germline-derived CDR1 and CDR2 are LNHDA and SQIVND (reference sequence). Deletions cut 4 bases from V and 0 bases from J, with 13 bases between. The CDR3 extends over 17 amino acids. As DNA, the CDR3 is TGTGCCAGTAGTACGAGACTGGATAGCTCCTATAATTCACCCCTCCACTTT. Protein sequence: CASSTRLDSSYNSPLHF.

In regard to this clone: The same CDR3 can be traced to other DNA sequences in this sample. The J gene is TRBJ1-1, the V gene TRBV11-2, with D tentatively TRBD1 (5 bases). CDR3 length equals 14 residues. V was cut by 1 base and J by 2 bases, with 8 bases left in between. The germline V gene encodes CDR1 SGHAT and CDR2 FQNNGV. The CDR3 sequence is CASSLGQGNTEAFF. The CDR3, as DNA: TGTGCCAGCAGCTTAGGGCAGGGTAACACTGAAGCTTTCTTT.

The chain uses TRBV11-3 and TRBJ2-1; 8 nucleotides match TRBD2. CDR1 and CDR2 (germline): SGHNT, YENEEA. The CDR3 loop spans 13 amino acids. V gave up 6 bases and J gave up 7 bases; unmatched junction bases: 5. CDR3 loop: CASSSGGRNEQFF. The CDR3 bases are TGTGCCAGCAGTTCCGGCGGGAGGAATGAGCAGTTCTTC. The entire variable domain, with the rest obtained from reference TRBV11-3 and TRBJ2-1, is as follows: EAGVVQSPRYKIIEKKQPVAFWCNPISGHNTLYWYLQNLGQGPELLIRYENEEAVDDSQLPKDRFSAERLKGVDSTLKIQPAELGDSAVYLCASSSGGRNEQFFGPGTRLTVL.

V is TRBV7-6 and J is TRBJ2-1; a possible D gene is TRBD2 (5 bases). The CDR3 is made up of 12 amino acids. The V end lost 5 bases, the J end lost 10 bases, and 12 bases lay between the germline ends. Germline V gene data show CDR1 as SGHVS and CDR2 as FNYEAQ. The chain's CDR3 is CASSPLAFEQFF. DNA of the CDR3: TGTGCCAGCAGCCCTCTAGCCTTCGAGCAGTTCTTC.